This T cell receptor beta chain was sequenced for a study of T cell responses to AZD1222 COVID-19 vaccine. Overall study findings and caveats: AZD1222 recipients seropositive at baseline numbered only five to seven. Across spike, vaccine-associated CD4 TCRs were found, dominant at 160-218 and 743-854. Mostly white British, mostly female donors; authors suggested clonal diversity may be underestimated. A reported finding is that nearly half of spike-specific TCRs target unmutated variant regions.

Assay: immunoSEQ multiplex PCR; the TCRdb copy retains only in-frame clones and omits some. The table includes tens of thousands of clones, around nine tenths detected once. A remark on this clone: Its antigen remains unknown.

This receptor was obtained from an adult in good health. The sample in question was peripheral blood, obtained on day 0 of AZD1222 vaccination.

CDR3 bases: TGTGCCAGCAGCTTCCGGTTACTCTCTGGAAACACCATATATTTT. This gives the protein CASSFRLLSGNTIYF. The V and J genes are TRBV7-8 and TRBJ1-3; D is unclear. V lost 3 bases and J 0 bases, leaving 9 bases between the germline ends. The germline CDR1 and CDR2 sequences are SGHVS and FQNEAQ. The CDR3 length is 15 residues.